This TCR beta chain was captured by sequencing in a study of early T cells in non-severe SARS-CoV-2 infection (dated by TCRdb to the early 2020s). About the full investigation: Because TCR sequencing was done on bulk RNA from unsorted whole blood, the alpha and beta chains could not be paired. What the research found in general, with its limitations: VDJdb matching was skewed toward anti-spike CD8 responses and likely underestimated virus-specific expansions, missing private and CD4 specificities.

V was cut back by 3 bases and J by 3 bases, leaving a gap of 14 bases between them. From cysteine to phenylalanine, the CDR3 is 16 amino acids long. Only the CDR3 DNA stays, 48 bases, in frame from base 1. The CDR1 and CDR2 encoded by the germline V gene are LGHNA and YNFKEQ. The study was a case-control design nested within a healthcare worker cohort in London, UK, with weekly nasopharyngeal swab PCR tests and blood sampling. Between 23 and 31 March 2020, the week of the UK lockdown, healthcare workers were enrolled and then followed up weekly for as long as 16 weeks. Concerning this clonotype itself: The antigen it binds to is not known. No much larger clone exists at a distance of one base, and base qualities are not known.

The library was produced with 5' RACE. TCRdb names NextSeq 500 as the instrument used. In the TCR library protocol, unique molecular identifiers were attached to individual cDNA molecules to correct for PCR bias and sequencing error. Both TCR alpha and beta chains were sequenced, and tight co-correlation was observed between alpha and beta sequence abundances in each sample. Turning to the authors' computational methods: Decombinator V4 was used to annotate the V gene, J gene and CDR3 of the TCR sequences. Expanded TCRs were defined as changing significantly between any two time points under a Poisson model with p below 0.0001. Abundances of TCRs were expressed as counts per million after normalisation to the total number of TCRs sequenced in each sample. MAIT TCRs were defined by TRAV1-2 paired with TRAJ12, TRAJ20 or TRAJ33, and iNKT TCRs by TRAV10 paired with TRAJ18. VDJdb, accessed on 1 November 2021, was searched for TCRs annotated for CMV, EBV and SARS-CoV-2, and TCRs annotated for more than one antigen were excluded. TCRdb passed the public sequencing reads through fastp at Q25 and MiXCR, retaining productive beta sequences. Each record represents a unique CDR3 protein, reported with the most common genes and DNA among its rows. TCRdb, not the original authors, processed these V and J calls. This sample has over 80,000 distinct CDR3 sequences in its table, and more than 10% of those were observed once. Clones ranked in the top ten supply 3.5% to 5% of the sample.

The clonotype comes from an adult who was a healthcare worker with PCR-confirmed SARS-CoV-2 infection or an uninfected control (not recorded which). The sample here was whole blood, taken at baseline. The chain employs TRBV4-2 and TRBJ1-4, with a tentative D gene TRBD1 over 6 matching bases. The DNA sequence is as follows: TGTGCCAGCAGCCACCCTGAGGCAGGGGCTAATGAAAAACTGTTTTTT. The resulting protein is CASSHPEAGANEKLFF.